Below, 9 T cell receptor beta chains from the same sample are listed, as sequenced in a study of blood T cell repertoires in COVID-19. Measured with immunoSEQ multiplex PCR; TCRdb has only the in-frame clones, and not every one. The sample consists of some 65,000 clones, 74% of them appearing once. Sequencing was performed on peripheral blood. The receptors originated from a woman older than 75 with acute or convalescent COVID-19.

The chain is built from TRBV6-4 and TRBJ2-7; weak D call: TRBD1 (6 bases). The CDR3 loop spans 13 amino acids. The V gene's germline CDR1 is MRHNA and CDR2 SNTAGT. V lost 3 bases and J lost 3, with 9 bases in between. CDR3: CASSESRGYEQYF. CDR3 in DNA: TGTGCCAGCAGTGAAAGCAGGGGCTACGAGCAGTACTTC.

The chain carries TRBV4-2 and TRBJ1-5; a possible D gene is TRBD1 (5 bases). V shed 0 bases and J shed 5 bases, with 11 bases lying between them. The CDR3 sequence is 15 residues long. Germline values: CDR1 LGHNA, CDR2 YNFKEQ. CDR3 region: CASSQDWGRDQPQHF. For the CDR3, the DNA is TGTGCCAGCAGCCAAGATTGGGGCCGGGATCAGCCCCAGCATTTT.

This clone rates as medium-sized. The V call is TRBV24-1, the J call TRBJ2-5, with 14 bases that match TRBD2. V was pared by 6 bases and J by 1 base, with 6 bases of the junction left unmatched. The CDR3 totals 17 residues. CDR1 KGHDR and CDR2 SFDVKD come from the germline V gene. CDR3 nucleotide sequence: TGTGCCACCAGTCCGGGACTAGCGGGAGCTCGCCAAGAGACCCAGTACTTC. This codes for CATSPGLAGARQETQYF.

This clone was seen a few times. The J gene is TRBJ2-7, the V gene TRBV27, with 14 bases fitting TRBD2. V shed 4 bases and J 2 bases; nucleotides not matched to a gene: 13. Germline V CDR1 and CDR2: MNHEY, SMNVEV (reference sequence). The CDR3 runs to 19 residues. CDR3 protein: CASSSTPPRLAGGTYEQYF. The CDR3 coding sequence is TGTGCCAGCAGTTCGACTCCACCTCGACTAGCGGGAGGGACCTACGAGCAGTACTTC.

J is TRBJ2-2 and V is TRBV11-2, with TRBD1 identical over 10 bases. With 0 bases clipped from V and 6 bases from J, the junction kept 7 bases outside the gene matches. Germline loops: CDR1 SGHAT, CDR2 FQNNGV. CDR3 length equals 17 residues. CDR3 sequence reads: CASSLEPGQGSAGELFF. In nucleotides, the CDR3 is TGTGCCAGCAGCTTAGAACCGGGACAGGGGTCTGCCGGGGAGCTGTTTTTT.

CDR3 amino acids: CASSESTRPSYEQYF. CDR3 sequence (DNA): TGTGCCAGCAGTGAATCGACTCGGCCGTCCTACGAGCAGTACTTC. The chain has TRBV25-1 and TRBJ2-7; no reliable D call. The CDR3 consists of 15 residues. V shed 1 base and J shed 1 base, with 11 bases lying between them. The germline V gene encodes CDR1 MGHDK and CDR2 SYGVNS.

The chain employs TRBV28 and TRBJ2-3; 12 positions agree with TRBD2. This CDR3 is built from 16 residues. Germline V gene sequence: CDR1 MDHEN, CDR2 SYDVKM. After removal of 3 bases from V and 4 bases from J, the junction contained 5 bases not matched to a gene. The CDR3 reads CASSFGLAGMSDTQYF. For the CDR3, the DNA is TGTGCCAGCAGTTTCGGACTAGCGGGAATGTCAGATACGCAGTATTTT.

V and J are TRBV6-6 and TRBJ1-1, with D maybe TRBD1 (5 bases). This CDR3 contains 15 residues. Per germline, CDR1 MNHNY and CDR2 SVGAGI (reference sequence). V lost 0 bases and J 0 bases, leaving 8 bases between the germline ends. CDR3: CASSYSGHMNTEAFF. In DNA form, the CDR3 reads TGTGCCAGCAGTTACTCGGGGCACATGAACACTGAAGCTTTCTTT.

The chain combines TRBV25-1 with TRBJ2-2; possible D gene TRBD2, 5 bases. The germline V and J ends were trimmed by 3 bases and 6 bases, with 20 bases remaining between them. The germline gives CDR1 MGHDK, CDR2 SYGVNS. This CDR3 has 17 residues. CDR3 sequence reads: CASSDWWRTSSPGELFF. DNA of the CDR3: TGTGCCAGCAGTGACTGGTGGAGGACTTCCAGCCCCGGGGAGCTGTTTTTT.